In its sample, the clone carrying this T cell receptor beta chain was seen once. The table came from immunoSEQ multiplex PCR; TCRdb's copy has only in-frame clones and leaves some out. The data show over 200,000 clones, with 88% seen just once and 0.99% held by the top ten. The data are from a study of blood T cell repertoires in COVID-19. The CDR3 has 14 residues. CDR1 and CDR2 (germline): SGHTA, FQGNSA. With 5 bases clipped from V and 8 bases from J, the junction kept 7 bases outside the gene matches. The material sequenced was peripheral blood. The chain has TRBV7-2 and TRBJ2-1, with TRBD2 identical over 9 bases. This clonotype was obtained from a woman aged 40 to 49 who had recovered from COVID-19. The CDR3 DNA follows: TGTGCCAGCAGCCACACCAGGACTAGCGATGAGCAGTTCTTC. Translated: CASSHTRTSDEQFF.